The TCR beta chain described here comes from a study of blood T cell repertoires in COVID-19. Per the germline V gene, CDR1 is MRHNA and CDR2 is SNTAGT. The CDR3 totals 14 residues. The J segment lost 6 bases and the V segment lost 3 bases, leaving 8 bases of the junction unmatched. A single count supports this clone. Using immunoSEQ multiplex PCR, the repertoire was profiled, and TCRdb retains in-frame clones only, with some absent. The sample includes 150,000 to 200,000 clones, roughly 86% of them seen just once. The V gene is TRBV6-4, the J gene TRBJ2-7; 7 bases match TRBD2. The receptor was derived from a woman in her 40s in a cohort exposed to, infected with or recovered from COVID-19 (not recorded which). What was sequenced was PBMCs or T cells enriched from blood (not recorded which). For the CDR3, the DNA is TGTGCCAGCAGTGATTTCGCCGGGGAGGGCGAGCAGTACTTC. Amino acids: CASSDFAGEGEQYF.